Each of the 13 T cell receptor beta chains below was sequenced from the same sample in a study of blood T cell repertoires in COVID-19. Method: immunoSEQ multiplex PCR; TCRdb's copy keeps in-frame clones and lacks some. The table shows over 250,000 clones, with roughly four fifths occurring only once. Sequenced: peripheral blood. These receptor sequences come from a woman aged 50 to 60 who had recovered from COVID-19.

Here the CDR3 DNA reads TGTGCCAGCAGCGTGCCAGGGGTAGATACGCAGTATTTT. It is translated as CASSVPGVDTQYF. The chain links TRBV9 to TRBJ2-3; D possibly corresponds to TRBD1 (6 bases). The CDR3 has 13 amino acids. V was pared by 2 bases and J by 5 bases, with 9 bases between. Germline-derived CDR1 and CDR2 are SGDLS and YYNGEE.

The rearrangement joins TRBV11-3 to TRBJ2-5, with D maybe TRBD2 (7 bases). Germline V gene data show CDR1 as SGHNT and CDR2 as YENEEA. This CDR3 region has 14 residues. The V end lost 5 bases, the J end lost 4 bases, and 14 bases lay between the germline ends. In DNA, the CDR3 is TGTGCCAGCAGCACGCGGGGGCACGGAGAGACCCAGTACTTC. The encoded protein is CASSTRGHGETQYF.

The sample holds a few counts of this clone. The V and J genes are TRBV9 and TRBJ2-3, with D possibly matching TRBD1 (6 bases). The ends were cut back, 0 bases at V and 5 bases at J, with 10 bases in the middle. Germline assignment: CDR1 SGDLS and CDR2 YYNGEE. This CDR3 is 14 amino acids long. DNA for the CDR3: TGTGCCAGCAGCGTAGGTGGGACACAAGATACGCAGTATTTT. This encodes CASSVGGTQDTQYF. The full variable domain, in which reference TRBV9 and TRBJ2-3 provide the parts outside the CDR3, is DSGVTQTPKHLITATGQRVTLRCSPRSGDLSVYWYQQSLDQGLQFLIQYYNGEERAKGNILERFSAQQFPDLHSELNLSSLELGDSALYFCASSVGGTQDTQYFGPGTRLTVL.

This chain joins TRBV7-9 and TRBJ2-3; TRBD2 matches 7 bases. The CDR3 consists of 16 residues. V dropped 5 bases and J dropped 0; count of bases not matched to a gene: 8. The germline V gene has CDR1 SEHNR and CDR2 FQNEAQ (reference sequence). The DNA of the CDR3 is TGTGCCAGCAGCCGACGGGGTAGCGGGAGCACAGATACGCAGTATTTT. This translates into CASSRRGSGSTDTQYF.

The chain joins TRBV28 to TRBJ2-1; 9 nucleotides agree with TRBD1. This CDR3 has 17 amino acids. The germline CDR1 and CDR2 sequences are MDHEN and SYDVKM. Losses at the gene ends were 6 bases for V and 1 base for J; bases not matched to a gene: 10. CDR3 protein: CASSSHPGQGSYNEQFF. CDR3 bases: TGTGCCAGCAGCTCACACCCCGGACAGGGGTCCTACAATGAGCAGTTCTTC.

The chain links TRBV9 to TRBJ2-2; 11 bases line up with TRBD2. Germline CDR1 is SGDLS and CDR2 is YYNGEE. This CDR3 spans 16 amino acids. Unmatched junction bases numbered 9, after V lost 4 bases and J lost 7 bases. DNA of the CDR3: TGTGCCAGCAGCCACAATAGCGGGGGGGCTGGCGGGGAGCTGTTTTTT. Amino acids: CASSHNSGGAGGELFF.

V gene TRBV19 combines with J gene TRBJ2-1; 13 bases line up with TRBD2. The CDR3 is 17 residues long. Trimming took 5 bases from V and 9 from J; bases not matched to a gene: 13. CDR1 and CDR2 (germline): LNHDA, SQIVND (reference sequence). Here the CDR3 reads CASSLKTSGGPRGEQFF. CDR3 nucleotide sequence: TGTGCCAGTAGTCTAAAGACTAGCGGGGGGCCCCGGGGTGAGCAGTTCTTC.

The V and J genes are TRBV12-1 and TRBJ2-1; TRBD1 was called by the table and not checked on the DNA. TRBV12-1 is a listed pseudogene. This CDR3 contains 14 residues. CDR3 nucleotide sequence: TGTGCCAGCAGCTTGGGGACAGGGGGCAATGAGCAGTTCTTC. Translating it yields CASSLGTGGNEQFF.

This rearrangement joins TRBV19 to TRBJ1-2, with TRBD1 as a possible D gene (5 bases). Germline lookup yields CDR1 LNHDA and CDR2 SQIVND (reference sequence). V was pared by 8 bases and J by 8 bases, with 24 bases between. The CDR3 is 15 amino acids. The CDR3 nucleotides are TGTGCCAGTCAGGGTCAGTGGTCGGGGACTGGCGGCTACACCTTC. It specifies CASQGQWSGTGGYTF.

The V call is TRBV19, the J call TRBJ2-1, with D possibly matching TRBD2 (6 bases). This CDR3 region has 15 residues. CDR1 is LNHDA, CDR2 SQIVND, per germline (reference sequence). V lost 5 bases to trimming and J lost 6 bases, with 17 bases between them. This CDR3 is CASSAGDFLLNEQFF. DNA of the CDR3: TGTGCCAGTAGTGCTGGGGACTTTCTCCTCAATGAGCAGTTCTTC.

A single count supports this clone. The rearrangement links TRBV5-4 to TRBJ1-2, with a possible D match to TRBD1 (5 bases). Trimming removed 4 bases from V and 2 bases from J, with 12 bases in between. The CDR3 contains 14 residues. Germline V gene lookup returns CDR1 SGHNT and CDR2 YYREEE (reference sequence). DNA of the CDR3: TGTGCCAGCAGCCGAAAGGAGGGGAACTATGGCTACACCTTC. It yields the protein CASSRKEGNYGYTF. Complete variable domain (other parts from reference TRBV5-4 and TRBJ1-2): ETGVTQSPTHLIKTRGQQVTLRCSSQSGHNTVSWYQQALGQGPQFIFQYYREEENGRGNFPPRFSGLQFPNYSSELNVNALELDDSALYLCASSRKEGNYGYTFGSGTRLTVV.

This chain joins TRBV20-1 and TRBJ1-2, with a tentative D call TRBD1 (5 bases). The CDR3 is 11 amino acids. The germline CDR1 and CDR2 sequences are DFQATT and SNEGSKA (reference sequence). DNA of the CDR3: TGCACCCTGACAGCTAACTATGGCTACACCTTC. Protein: CTLTANYGYTF.

V gene TRBV3-1 (or the pseudogene TRBV3-2) combines with J gene TRBJ1-2; the match to TRBD1 covers 7 bases. Looked up from germline, CDR1 is LGHDT and CDR2 is YNNKEL (reference sequence). J gave up 8 bases and V 5 bases, and 17 bases lay outside the gene matches. This CDR3 is 16 amino acids long. The CDR3 loop is CASSGDRVLAHGGYTF. The CDR3 bases are TGTGCCAGCAGCGGCGACAGGGTATTGGCTCACGGGGGCTACACCTTC.